These 2 T cell receptor beta chains came from one sample sequenced in a study of OX40 agonist ivuxolimab in advanced cancers. The protocol was immunoSEQ multiplex PCR, while the TCRdb copy is restricted to in-frame clones and leaves out a portion. The table has 67,000 or so clones, over 85% seen once. The sequencing used CD4+ or CD8+ T cells sorted from blood, collected in a trial of the OX40 agonist ivuxolimab. The receptors derive from an adult with an advanced solid tumor such as melanoma, head and neck, liver or kidney cancer.

The chain couples TRBV2 to TRBJ1-5; the D is unclear. This CDR3 contains 15 residues. Germline V gene lookup returns CDR1 SNHLY and CDR2 FYNNEI. The V and J ends lost 7 bases and 2 bases respectively, with 15 bases between them. The CDR3 nucleotides are TGTGCCAGCACCCCCGGGATTGGCGGCAATCAGCCCCAGCATTTT. Residues: CASTPGIGGNQPQHF.

The V and J genes are TRBV30 and TRBJ2-2; 8 nucleotides line up with TRBD1. This CDR3 is 14 amino acids long. Trimming took 6 bases from V and 3 from J; bases not matched to a gene: 6. CDR1 is GTSNPN and CDR2 is SVGIG in the germline V gene (reference sequence). CDR3 sequence (DNA): TGTGCCTGCCCGACAGGGGATTACACCGGGGAGCTGTTTTTT. The encoded protein is CACPTGDYTGELFF.